This TCR beta chain emerged from a study of early T cells in non-severe SARS-CoV-2 infection. About the research overall: The authors sequenced bulk RNA from unsorted whole blood, leaving chains unpaired.

Note on this clonotype: Its matching antigen is unknown.

Unique molecular identifiers (one per individual cDNA molecule) were attached. TCRdb ran MiXCR on the 5' RACE reads and lists one entry per CDR3 protein. The sample lists 70,000 to 85,000 distinct CDR3 sequences; 9.5% to 15% were seen once. Study-wide results and caveats: Anti-spike CD8 responses were favored by VDJdb matching, which missed private and CD4 specificities.

Trimming at V came to 6 bases and at J to 2 bases, leaving 5 bases not matched to a gene. Germline V lookup: CDR1 MRHNA, CDR2 SNTAGT. The CDR3 has 15 amino acids. Sequencing was performed on whole blood. This clonotype was obtained from an adult who was a healthcare worker with PCR-confirmed SARS-CoV-2 infection or an uninfected control (not recorded which). The J gene is TRBJ2-3, the V gene TRBV6-4; 10 nucleotides align to TRBD2. This chain's CDR3 is CASREGTSDTDTQYF. Written as DNA, the CDR3 is TGTGCCAGCAGGGAGGGGACTAGCGACACAGATACGCAGTATTTT.